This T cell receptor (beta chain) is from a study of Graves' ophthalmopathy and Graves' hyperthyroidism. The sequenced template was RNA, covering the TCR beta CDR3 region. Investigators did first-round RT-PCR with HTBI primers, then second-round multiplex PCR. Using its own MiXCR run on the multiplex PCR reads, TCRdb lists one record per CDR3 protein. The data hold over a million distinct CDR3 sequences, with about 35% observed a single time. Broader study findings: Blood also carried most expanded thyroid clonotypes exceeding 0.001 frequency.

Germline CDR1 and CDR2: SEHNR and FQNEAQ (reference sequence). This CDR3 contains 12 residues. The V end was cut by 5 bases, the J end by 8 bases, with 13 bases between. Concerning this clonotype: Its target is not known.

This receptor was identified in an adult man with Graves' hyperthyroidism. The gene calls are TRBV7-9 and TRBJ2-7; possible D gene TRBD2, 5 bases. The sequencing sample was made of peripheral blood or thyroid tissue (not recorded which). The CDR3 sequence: CASSRRGSQQYF. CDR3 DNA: TGTGCCAGCAGCCGCCGGGGAAGTCAGCAGTACTTC.